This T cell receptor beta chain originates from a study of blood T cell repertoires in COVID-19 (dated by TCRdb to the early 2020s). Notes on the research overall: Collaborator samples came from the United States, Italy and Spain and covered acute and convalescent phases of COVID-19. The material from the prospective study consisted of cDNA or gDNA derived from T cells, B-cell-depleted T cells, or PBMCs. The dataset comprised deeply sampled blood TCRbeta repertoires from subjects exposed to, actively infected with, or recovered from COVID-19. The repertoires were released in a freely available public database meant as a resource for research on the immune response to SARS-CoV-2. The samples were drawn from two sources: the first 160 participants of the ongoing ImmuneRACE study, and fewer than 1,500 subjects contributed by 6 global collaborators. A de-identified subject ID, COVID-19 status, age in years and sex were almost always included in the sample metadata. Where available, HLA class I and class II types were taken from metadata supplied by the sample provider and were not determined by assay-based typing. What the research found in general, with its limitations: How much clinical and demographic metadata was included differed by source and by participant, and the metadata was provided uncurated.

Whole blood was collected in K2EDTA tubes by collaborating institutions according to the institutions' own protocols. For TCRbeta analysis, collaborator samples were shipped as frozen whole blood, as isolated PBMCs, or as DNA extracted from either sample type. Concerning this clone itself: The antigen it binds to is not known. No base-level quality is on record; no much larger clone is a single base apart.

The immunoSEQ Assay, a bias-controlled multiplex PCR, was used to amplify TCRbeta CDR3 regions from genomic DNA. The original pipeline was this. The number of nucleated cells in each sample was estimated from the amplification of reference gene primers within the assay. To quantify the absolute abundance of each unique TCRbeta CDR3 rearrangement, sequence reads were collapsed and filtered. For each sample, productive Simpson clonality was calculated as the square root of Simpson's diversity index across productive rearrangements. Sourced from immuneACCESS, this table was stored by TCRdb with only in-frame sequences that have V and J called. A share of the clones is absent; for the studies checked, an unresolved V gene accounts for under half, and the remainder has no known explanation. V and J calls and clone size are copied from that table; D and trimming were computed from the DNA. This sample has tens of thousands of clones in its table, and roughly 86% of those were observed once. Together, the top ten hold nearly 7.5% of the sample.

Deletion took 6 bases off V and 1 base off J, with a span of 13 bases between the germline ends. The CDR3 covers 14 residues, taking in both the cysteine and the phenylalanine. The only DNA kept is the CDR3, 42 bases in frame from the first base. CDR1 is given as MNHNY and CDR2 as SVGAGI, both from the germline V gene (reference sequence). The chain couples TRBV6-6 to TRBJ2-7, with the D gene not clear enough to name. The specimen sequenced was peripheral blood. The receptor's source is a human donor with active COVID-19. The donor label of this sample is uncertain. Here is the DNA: TGTGCCAGCAGGCCAGGCTACTTATCCTACGAGCAGTACTTC. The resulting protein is CASRPGYLSYEQYF.